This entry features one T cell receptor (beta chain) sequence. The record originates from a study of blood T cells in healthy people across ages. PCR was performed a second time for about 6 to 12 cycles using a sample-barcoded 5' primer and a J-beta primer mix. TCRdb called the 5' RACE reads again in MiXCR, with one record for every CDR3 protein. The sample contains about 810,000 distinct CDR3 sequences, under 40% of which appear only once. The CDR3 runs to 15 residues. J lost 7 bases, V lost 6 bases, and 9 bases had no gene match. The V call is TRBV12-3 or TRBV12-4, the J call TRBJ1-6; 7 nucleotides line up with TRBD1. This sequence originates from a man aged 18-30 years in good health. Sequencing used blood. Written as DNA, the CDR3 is TGTGCCAGCAGGAAGACAGGGAGTAGGAATTCACCCCTCCACTTT. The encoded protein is CASRKTGSRNSPLHF.